A single sample gave rise to the 11 T cell receptor beta chains below, sequenced in a study of shared clonotypes between healthy human individuals. Repertoires were generated with immunoSEQ multiplex PCR, while TCRdb's copy carries only in-frame clones and drops some. This table holds around 2,000,000 clones, just over 90% found once. Naive-designated CD8 cells lacked CD45RO, were positively enriched for CCR7, and omitted terminally differentiated effector memory CD45RA+ cells. The sequencing input was naive CD8+ T cells from PBMCs. Receptors were obtained from a man younger than 35 in good health. Some clones in this sample may be carry-over from other donors' samples.

The chain couples TRBV9 to TRBJ2-5; TRBD2 might be the D (5 bases). Between the trimmed V and J ends, which lost 0 bases and 5 bases, there was a span of 14 bases. This CDR3 spans 15 amino acids. The V gene's germline CDR1 is SGDLS and CDR2 YYNGEE. CDR3 in DNA: TGTGCCAGCAGCGTAGCTTTGGGGAGTCGGGAGACCCAGTACTTC. Translation gives CASSVALGSRETQYF.

The chain links TRBV29-1 to TRBJ2-4; D unclear. CDR3 length equals 11 residues. Germline V lookup: CDR1 SQVTM, CDR2 ANQGSEA. Trimming took off 4 bases at V and 10 bases at J, with 11 bases between the two ends. The CDR3, as DNA: TGCAGCGTTGTAGACGGGCGGATTCAGTACTTC. This encodes CSVVDGRIQYF. Drawing the rest from reference TRBV29-1 and TRBJ2-4, the complete variable domain is SAVISQKPSRDICQRGTSLTIQCQVDSQVTMMFWYRQQPGQSLTLIATANQGSEATYESGFVIDKFPISRPNLTFSTLTVSNMSPEDSSIYLCSVVDGRIQYFGAGTRLSVL.

This chain connects TRBV5-6 to TRBJ2-5; D possibly corresponds to TRBD1 (5 bases). V lost 0 bases and J lost 2, with 11 bases in between. Per the germline V gene, CDR1 is SGHDT and CDR2 is YYEEEE. CDR3 length equals 15 residues. The CDR3 DNA sequence: TGTGCCAGCAGCTTGGCCTGGGGCGGACAAGAGACCCAGTACTTC. This codes for CASSLAWGGQETQYF. Supplemented by reference TRBV5-6 and TRBJ2-5, the full variable domain reads DAGVTQSPTHLIKTRGQQVTLRCSPKSGHDTVSWYQQALGQGPQFIFQYYEEEERQRGNFPDRFSGHQFPNYSSELNVNALLLGDSALYLCASSLAWGGQETQYFGPGTRLLVL.

The CDR3 loop reads CASSEVHNEQFF. DNA of the CDR3: TGTGCCAGCAGTGAAGTTCACAATGAGCAGTTCTTC. The chain has TRBV2 and TRBJ2-1; D is ambiguous. CDR1 SNHLY and CDR2 FYNNEI come from the germline V gene. CDR3 length: 12 residues. V shed 1 base and J shed 5 bases, with 3 bases lying between them.

The table lists this clone with a few counts. This CDR3 is also generated by other DNA sequences in the sample. This rearrangement joins TRBV7-9 to TRBJ1-2; no clear D gene. CDR1 and CDR2 (germline): SEHNR, FQNEAQ (reference sequence). The CDR3 extends over 13 amino acids. V dropped 1 base and J dropped 2 bases, with 5 bases sitting between them. CDR3 DNA: TGTGCCAGCAGCTTAGGTGGGAACTATGGCTACACCTTC. Its protein is CASSLGGNYGYTF.

The chain recombines TRBV28 with TRBJ2-6, with 13 bases that match TRBD2. Germline lookup yields CDR1 MDHEN and CDR2 SYDVKM. The CDR3 extends over 19 amino acids. V shed 5 bases and J 1 base; nucleotides not matched to a gene: 8. Here the CDR3 DNA reads TGTGCCAGCAGTCTAGGACTAGCGGGAGAATTATCTGGGGCCAACGTCCTGACTTTC. This codes for CASSLGLAGELSGANVLTF.

This sequence joins TRBV10-3 and TRBJ2-2; D is possibly TRBD2 (5 bases). Germline V CDR1 and CDR2: ENHRY, SYGVKD. CDR3 length equals 14 residues. Trimming took 0 bases from V and 6 from J, leaving 8 bases between them. The CDR3, as DNA: TGTGCCATCAGTGAGTCGATTAGCGCCGGGGAGCTGTTTTTT. Amino acids: CAISESISAGELFF.

The table lists this clone with a count of one. The chain couples TRBV27 to TRBJ1-2; 8 nucleotides agree with TRBD1. CDR1 and CDR2 from the germline V gene are MNHEY and SMNVEV (reference sequence). The CDR3 is 15 residues long. The ends lost 5 bases at V and 4 bases at J; junction bases unmatched: 9. CDR3 bases: TGTGCCAGCAGTCCCAGGACAGGGCCCTCCTATGGCTACACCTTC. Residues: CASSPRTGPSYGYTF.

Remarks on this clone: Other nucleotide sequences from this sample produce the same CDR3. The chain combines TRBV7-2 with TRBJ2-2, with D unresolved. CDR1 is SGHTA and CDR2 is FQGNSA in the germline V gene. The CDR3 extends over 13 amino acids. The V gene lost 1 base and the J gene lost 6 bases, with 6 bases spanning the gap. CDR3 in amino acids: CASSLVSPGELFF. CDR3 nucleotide sequence: TGTGCCAGCAGCTTAGTTTCCCCCGGGGAGCTGTTTTTT.

The DNA of the CDR3 is TGTGCCAGCAGCCCCCCGGCCCCCTCAGAGCAGTTCTTC. It specifies CASSPPAPSEQFF. This chain connects TRBV7-2 to TRBJ2-1, with D unclear. The V end was cut by 5 bases, the J end by 10 bases, with 15 bases between. The CDR3 contains 13 residues. CDR1 is SGHTA, CDR2 FQGNSA, per germline.

This sequence joins TRBV5-6 and TRBJ1-1; D is ambiguous. Germline V lookup: CDR1 SGHDT, CDR2 YYEEEE. V was shortened by 4 bases and J by 0 bases, with 4 bases between the two germline ends. There are 12 residues in the CDR3. The CDR3 DNA follows: TGTGCCAGCAGCGCTCTGAACACTGAAGCTTTCTTT. Its translation is CASSALNTEAFF.